This is a list of T cell receptor beta chains from one sample in a study of blood T cell repertoires in COVID-19. Clones were sequenced by immunoSEQ multiplex PCR, and TCRdb holds only the in-frame ones, with some missing. This table holds some 250,000 clones, approximately 90% found once. Sequencing was done on a sample of peripheral blood. Receptors originate from a woman aged 40 to 55 who had recovered from COVID-19. CDR3s include the opening cysteine and the closing phenylalanine or tryptophan. The D gene is left open where the match is weak. Clone size appears in some rows only: once, few, many, or a class for an expanded clone.

-	TRBV5-8	14	TRBJ1-1	-	TGTGCCAGCAGCTGGAGTATACTGAACACTGAAGCTTTCTTT	CASSWSILNTEAFF
once	TRBV5-1	15	TRBJ1-5	-	TGCGCCAGCAGCTTGGCAGGGGTTAGCAATCAGCCCCAGCATTTT	CASSLAGVSNQPQHF
many	TRBV3-1/TRBV3-2	17	TRBJ2-1	-	TGTGCCAGCAGCCAAGAAGGGCGGAGGGCGGGACCCAATGAGCAGTTCTTC	CASSQEGRRAGPNEQFF
-	TRBV18	16	TRBJ1-2	-	TGTGCCAGCTCACCACCTAAACAGGCCCTCTCCTATGGCTACACCTTC	CASSPPKQALSYGYTF
-	TRBV24-1	15	TRBJ2-7	TRBD2	TGTGCCACCAGGAGGGGGACTAGCGGGACTTACGAGCAGTACTTC	CATRRGTSGTYEQYF
once	TRBV4-3	15	TRBJ1-4	TRBD1	TGCGCCAGCAGCCAAGCGGGGACAGGGAATGAAAAACTGTTTTTT	CASSQAGTGNEKLFF
once	TRBV30	14	TRBJ1-4	TRBD1	TGTGCCTGGAGTGTACTAGGGGACAGGGCAAAACTGTTTTTT	CAWSVLGDRAKLFF
-	TRBV30	11	TRBJ1-1	-	TGTGCCTGGAGCCTAAACACTGAAGCTTTCTTT	CAWSLNTEAFF
once	TRBV30	14	TRBJ1-2	TRBD1	TGTGCCGGGAGGTGGACAGGGGGCTACTATGGCTACACCTTC	CAGRWTGGYYGYTF
-	TRBV5-1	14	TRBJ1-6	-	TGCGCCAGCAGCTTGGCGGGCAGGGATTCACCCCTCCACTTT	CASSLAGRDSPLHF
-	TRBV4-1	16	TRBJ2-6	TRBD1	TGCGCCAGCAGCCCCCAGACAGGGTCTGGGGCCAACGTCCTGACTTTC	CASSPQTGSGANVLTF
-	TRBV3-1/TRBV3-2	19	TRBJ1-2	TRBD1	TGTGCCAGCAGCCAAGATCTTCAGGGACAGTACTGGGAGGCGGGGGGCTACACCTTC	CASSQDLQGQYWEAGGYTF
few	TRBV13	14	TRBJ1-1	TRBD1	TGTGCCAGCAGCTTGGACAGGGGGGGAAGACAAGCTTTCTTT	CASSLDRGGRQAFF
-	TRBV6-6	16	TRBJ1-2	-	TGTGCCAGCAGTTACTCCGGTGGGGTACCCGGAGGGGGCTACACCTTC	CASSYSGGVPGGGYTF
-	TRBV30	15	TRBJ1-1	TRBD1	TGTGCCTGGACCCCTCCAGGGGGCTGGTACACTGAAGCTTTCTTT	CAWTPPGGWYTEAFF
-	TRBV7-8	13	TRBJ2-1	-	TGTGCCAGCAGCAGCGGCTCCTACAATGAGCAGTTCTTC	CASSSGSYNEQFF
-	TRBV6-4	15	TRBJ2-3	TRBD2	TGTGCCAGCAGTGACTCGAGCGGGAGCGCAGATACGCAGTATTTT	CASSDSSGSADTQYF
-	TRBV5-4	16	TRBJ1-2	-	TGTGCCAGCAGCTTGGTGGGGGGGCAGGGTGACTATGGCTACACCTTC	CASSLVGGQGDYGYTF
-	TRBV9	15	TRBJ2-1	TRBD2	TGTGCCAGCAGCGGGGGACTAGCCCCGCTCAATGAGCAGTTCTTC	CASSGGLAPLNEQFF
-	TRBV7-3	15	TRBJ2-1	TRBD2	TGTGCCAGCAGCTTAGGTAGCGGGAGGGCCTATGAGCAGTTCTTC	CASSLGSGRAYEQFF
-	TRBV19	16	TRBJ1-1	-	TGTGCCAGTAGTATGGGGATGGACTTGCGGAACACTGAAGCTTTCTTT	CASSMGMDLRNTEAFF
-	TRBV24-1	16	TRBJ1-2	TRBD1	TGTGCCACCAGTGATCCAGACAGGGGGGCTGTCTATGGCTACACCTTC	CATSDPDRGAVYGYTF